This T cell receptor beta chain is from a study of technical replicates of blood from a few donors. Data came from immunoSEQ multiplex PCR; TCRdb stores just in-frame clones and leaves some out. The repertoire includes approximately 100,000 clones, 95% of them detected once, and 0.23% sits in the top ten. This CDR3 is built from 14 residues. V lost 2 bases and J 5 bases, leaving 11 bases between the germline ends. Germline V lookup: CDR1 MNHNS, CDR2 SASEGT. Material: T cells isolated from PBMCs. This rearrangement joins TRBV6-1 to TRBJ2-3; no clear D gene. This receptor was obtained from a human donor in good health. CDR3 in DNA: TGTGCCAGCAGTGAAAGTCTCAGCGAAGATACGCAGTATTTT. The encoded protein is CASSESLSEDTQYF.